This T cell receptor (beta chain) is from a study of blood T cell repertoires in COVID-19. Study context: COVID-19 samples collected from the United States, Italy and Spain covered acute and convalescent phases. Sources were T cells, B-cell-depleted T cells, or PBMCs; the material itself was cDNA or gDNA.

One Seattle source followed patients from active infection through their disease course. V was pared by 5 bases and J by 4 bases, with 5 bases of the junction left unmatched. The CDR3 is 15 residues long. CDR1 and CDR2 (germline): MNHEY, SMNVEV (reference sequence). Clones were read by immunoSEQ multiplex PCR, and TCRdb kept only the in-frame ones, dropping some. The table records 200,000 to 300,000 clones, 91% of them present only once. The sequenced material came from peripheral blood. This receptor was taken from a person in their late teens or twenties with COVID-19, enrolled during active disease. The genes are TRBV27 and TRBJ2-1, with 10 bases fitting TRBD2. The CDR3 is CASSPRTSGYNEQFF. DNA for the CDR3: TGTGCCAGCAGTCCGCGGACTAGCGGTTACAATGAGCAGTTCTTC.